The 31 T cell receptor beta chains below come from one sample, sequenced in a study of beta chain features in type 1 diabetes (dated by TCRdb to between 2018 and 2020). Results the study describes overall, beyond this receptor: In all four CD4+ subsets, TCRB CDR3 length was moderately but significantly shorter in type 1 diabetes patients.

Their cognate antigens are unknown. Libraries came from the immunoSEQ multiplex PCR assay. The entire amount of isolated RNA was reverse transcribed using the High Capacity cDNA Reverse Transcription Kit, so the sequenced TCRB transcripts were expressed ones. TCRdb took over this immuneACCESS table, retaining in-frame rearrangements with V and J assigned. Such tables are incomplete; in checked studies, under half of the missing clones stem from an unresolved V gene, and the remainder is unexplained. The sample table shows around 360,000 clones, and around 13% are seen once. Around 0.01% of the sample is held by the ten biggest clonotypes. The specimen was naive CD4+ T cells from blood. According to the study, the label for this sample's cell subset or site signals: true naive CD4+ T cells. Every receptor here comes from a woman between 18 and 29 years old with type 1 diabetes.

This sequence joins TRBV7-8 and TRBJ2-2, with D maybe TRBD2 (6 bases). V was cut by 0 bases and J by 5 bases, with 13 bases left in between. The germline CDR1 and CDR2 sequences are SGHVS and FQNEAQ. The CDR3 has 16 amino acids. The CDR3 nucleotides read TGTGCCAGCAGCTTAGCGCAAGGACTACCAACCGGGGAGCTGTTTTTT. Protein product: CASSLAQGLPTGELFF.

This clone was counted a few times. The chain combines TRBV11-3 with TRBJ2-7; possibly TRBD1 for D (5 bases). The CDR3 consists of 13 residues. In germline, CDR1 is SGHNT, CDR2 YENEEA. V was pared by 3 bases and J by 0 bases, with 6 bases between. CDR3 protein: CASSFDSSYEQYF. CDR3 nucleotide sequence: TGTGCCAGCAGCTTCGACAGCTCCTACGAGCAGTACTTC.

This clone was seen more than once but under ten times. A junction boundary mismatches the germline segment, possibly from a read error. This chain connects TRBV7-2 to TRBJ2-3; 13 bases fit TRBD2. CDR1 is SGHTA, CDR2 FQGNSA, per germline. The CDR3 consists of 15 residues. The CDR3: CASSLVGTSGGASDF. The CDR3 DNA reads as TGTGCCAGCAGCTTAGTAGGTACTAGCGGGGGGGCCTCGGATTTT.

This clone appeared a few times. The CDR3: CASSMSDQETQYF. The CDR3 nucleotides are TGTGCCAGTAGTATGAGTGATCAAGAGACCCAGTACTTC. V is TRBV19 and J is TRBJ2-5; D is uncertain. CDR3 length: 13 amino acids. Germline V gives CDR1 LNHDA, CDR2 SQIVND (reference sequence). V was shortened by 3 bases and J by 2 bases, with 7 bases between the two germline ends.

This chain joins TRBV7-9 and TRBJ1-5; TRBD1 agrees at 11 bases. Germline loops: CDR1 SEHNR, CDR2 FQNEAQ (reference sequence). J lost 6 bases, V lost 5 bases, and 3 bases had no gene match. The length of the CDR3 is 14 residues. CDR3 coding DNA: TGTGCCAGCAGCGCCGGGACAGGGGGTCAGCCCCAGCATTTT. It yields the protein CASSAGTGGQPQHF.

This clone was observed a few times. The genes are TRBV30 and TRBJ1-5; no reliable D call. Trimming took off 1 base at V and 1 base at J, with 5 bases between the two ends. The germline CDR1 and CDR2 sequences are GTSNPN and SVGIG (reference sequence). The length of the CDR3 is 13 residues. In nucleotides, the CDR3 is TGTGCCTGGAGTGAACAGAGCAATCAGCCCCAGCATTTT. This encodes CAWSEQSNQPQHF.

This clone was counted only a few times. The rearrangement joins TRBV14 to TRBJ2-1, with 8 bases fitting TRBD2. Losses at the gene ends were 5 bases for V and 2 bases for J; bases not matched to a gene: 5. Looked up from germline, CDR1 is SGHDN and CDR2 is FVKESK. The CDR3 is 15 residues long. CDR3 sequence reads: CASSDRGRTYNEQFF. DNA of the CDR3: TGTGCCAGCAGCGATCGCGGGAGGACCTACAATGAGCAGTTCTTC. Full variable domain (outside the CDR3, taken from reference TRBV14 and TRBJ2-1): EAGVTQFPSHSVIEKGQTVTLRCDPISGHDNLYWYRRVMGKEIKFLLHFVKESKQDESGMPNNRFLAERTGGTYSTLKVQPAELEDSGVYFCASSDRGRTYNEQFFGPGTRLTVL.

This clone was observed a few times. This chain joins TRBV18 and TRBJ1-2; 12 bases are shared with TRBD1. The CDR3 is 18 amino acids. Germline V gene sequence: CDR1 KGHSH, CDR2 LQKENI. Trimming cost V 1 base and J 3 bases; bases outside gene matches: 9. The CDR3 coding sequence is TGTGCCAGCTCACCACGCATCGAGGGACAGGGGGCCTACTATGGCTACACCTTC. Residues: CASSPRIEGQGAYYGYTF.

In this sample, this clone turned up a few times. This chain joins TRBV30 and TRBJ1-1, with D possibly TRBD1 on 6 matching bases. The V gene lost 2 bases and the J gene lost 5 bases, with 18 bases spanning the gap. Germline CDR1 and CDR2: GTSNPN and SVGIG (reference sequence). CDR3 size: 15 residues. The DNA of the CDR3 is TGTGCCTGGAGTTTTCGGGGGGCTCTCCGGACTGAAGCTTTCTTT. It codes for CAWSFRGALRTEAFF.

This chain links TRBV4-3 with TRBJ2-1, with TRBD2 matching over 13 bases. The J segment lost 8 bases and the V segment lost 4 bases, leaving 8 bases of the junction unmatched. The CDR3 is made up of 16 amino acids. Germline V gene data show CDR1 as LGHNA and CDR2 as YSLEER. The CDR3 reads CASSLDVTSGRYEQFF. The CDR3 coding sequence is TGCGCCAGCAGCCTCGACGTGACTAGCGGGAGGTATGAGCAGTTCTTC.

The chain couples TRBV19 to TRBJ2-6; D is undetermined. Germline lookup yields CDR1 LNHDA and CDR2 SQIVND (reference sequence). This CDR3 comprises 17 residues. With 4 bases removed from V and 4 bases from J, the gap between germline ends came to 17 bases. The CDR3 DNA reads TGTGCCAGTAGTACCCTCACTCGGGTCTCCGGGGCCAACGTCCTGACTTTC. This encodes CASSTLTRVSGANVLTF.

This clone has just a few counts. V gene TRBV28 combines with J gene TRBJ2-1; the match to TRBD2 covers 9 bases. Germline V gene sequence: CDR1 MDHEN, CDR2 SYDVKM. The CDR3 is 17 residues long. After removal of 5 bases from V and 2 bases from J, the junction contained 10 bases not matched to a gene. This CDR3 reads CASSGVILAGPYNEQFF. CDR3 sequence (DNA): TGTGCCAGCAGTGGGGTCATACTAGCGGGCCCCTACAATGAGCAGTTCTTC.

The V and J genes are TRBV5-1 and TRBJ2-1; 8 nucleotides match TRBD2. This CDR3 is 16 amino acids long. Germline V gene lookup returns CDR1 SGHRS and CDR2 YFSETQ. The J segment lost 5 bases and the V segment lost 1 base, leaving 8 bases of the junction unmatched. This chain's CDR3 is CASSLLAGGVNNEQFF. DNA for the CDR3: TGCGCCAGCAGCTTGTTGGCGGGAGGAGTGAACAATGAGCAGTTCTTC.

This clone was seen more than once but under ten times. In nucleotides, the CDR3 is TGTGCCAGCAGGGGACAGGAAGGAGGGGATTCACCCCTCCACTTT. Translating it yields CASRGQEGGDSPLHF. The chain links TRBV6-5 to TRBJ1-6; TRBD1 agrees at 8 bases. The V and J ends lost 6 bases and 8 bases, in that order; junction bases with no gene match: 9. CDR1 and CDR2 from the germline V gene are MNHEY and SVGAGI. This CDR3 has 15 residues.

There are a few counts of this clone. The J gene is TRBJ2-3, the V gene TRBV5-1; TRBD1 might be the D (5 bases). V was trimmed by 5 bases and J by 4 bases, leaving 20 bases between them. The CDR3 consists of 16 residues. The germline V gene encodes CDR1 SGHRS and CDR2 YFSETQ. The CDR3 spells CASSIDGVNRPDTQYF. The CDR3, as DNA: TGCGCCAGCAGTATTGACGGTGTGAACAGGCCAGATACGCAGTATTTT. Together with reference TRBV5-1 and TRBJ2-3, the CDR3 gives the full variable domain: KAGVTQTPRYLIKTRGQQVTLSCSPISGHRSVSWYQQTPGQGLQFLFEYFSETQRNKGNFPGRFSGRQFSNSRSEMNVSTLELGDSALYLCASSIDGVNRPDTQYFGPGTRLTVL.

A few counts support this clone. The chain recombines TRBV19 with TRBJ1-6, with 7 bases lining up with TRBD1. The germline V gene encodes CDR1 LNHDA and CDR2 SQIVND (reference sequence). V shed 6 bases, J shed 9 bases, and the junction held 8 bases outside the gene matches. The CDR3 extends over 14 amino acids. In DNA form, the CDR3 reads TGTGCCAGTAGCCGGGGAGCAGGGGGTTCACCCCTCCACTTT. This codes for CASSRGAGGSPLHF.

V is TRBV6-1 and J is TRBJ2-5; 10 nucleotides agree with TRBD2. Germline V lookup: CDR1 MNHNS, CDR2 SASEGT. After removal of 7 bases from V and 4 bases from J, the junction contained 3 bases not matched to a gene. The CDR3 runs to 13 residues. For the CDR3, the DNA is TGTGCCAGCATCCTAGCGGGAGTAGAGACCCAGTACTTC. Amino acids: CASILAGVETQYF.

In DNA form, the CDR3 reads TGTGCCAGCAGCAGGGTGCATGAAAAACTGTTTTTT. Protein sequence: CASSRVHEKLFF. The V call is TRBV2, the J call TRBJ1-4; the D gene is possibly TRBD1 (5 bases). The CDR3 has 12 amino acids. Germline V CDR1 and CDR2: SNHLY, FYNNEI. V lost 6 bases and J 6 bases, leaving 8 bases between the germline ends.

There are a few counts of this clone. Germline is not matched at one junction end, which may reflect a read error. The CDR3 sequence is CASSPGGNRDTFHF. CDR3 sequence (DNA): TGTGCCAGCAGTCCCGGGGGGAACCGGGACACCTTTCACTTC. The chain uses TRBV6-5 and TRBJ2-5, with D possibly matching TRBD2 (7 bases). CDR1 and CDR2 from the germline V gene are MNHEY and SVGAGI. This CDR3 has 14 residues.

The chain employs TRBV9 and TRBJ2-2; 7 nucleotides match TRBD2. CDR1 and CDR2 from the germline V gene are SGDLS and YYNGEE. The V gene end was trimmed by 4 bases and the J gene end by 7 bases; junction bases not matched to a gene: 10. The CDR3 is 15 amino acids. The CDR3 here is CASSLGAGVGGELFF. The CDR3 region has the DNA TGTGCCAGCAGCCTGGGCGCGGGAGTGGGCGGGGAGCTGTTTTTT.

This chain uses TRBV30 with TRBJ1-1, with D tentatively TRBD1 (5 bases). The germline V gene has CDR1 GTSNPN and CDR2 SVGIG (reference sequence). The germline V and J ends were trimmed by 5 bases and 3 bases, with 10 bases remaining between them. The CDR3 is 12 amino acids. Here the CDR3 reads CAWSQGDTEAFF. CDR3 nucleotide sequence: TGTGCCTGGTCCCAGGGTGACACTGAAGCTTTCTTT. Combining the CDR3 with reference TRBV30 and TRBJ1-1 gives the whole variable domain SQTIHQWPATLVQPVGSPLSLECTVEGTSNPNLYWYRQAAGRGLQLLFYSVGIGQISSEVPQNLSASRPQDRQFILSSKKLLLSDSGFYLCAWSQGDTEAFFGQGTRLTVV.

This clone was detected only a few times. This chain uses TRBV9 with TRBJ2-3; D unclear. CDR1 is SGDLS, CDR2 YYNGEE, per germline. The CDR3 consists of 14 residues. Trimming removed 2 bases from V and 6 bases from J, with 13 bases in between. The CDR3, as DNA: TGTGCCAGCAGCGTGTTGAGCCTCGGGGATACGCAGTATTTT. It translates to CASSVLSLGDTQYF.

J is TRBJ2-1 and V is TRBV4-3; 8 nucleotides line up with TRBD1. Trimming cost V 4 bases and J 5 bases; bases outside gene matches: 7. The CDR3 length is 15 residues. Germline V CDR1 and CDR2: LGHNA, YSLEER. For the CDR3, the DNA is TGCGCCAGCAGCCTCCAGGGACAGGCAAACAATGAGCAGTTCTTC. The encoded protein is CASSLQGQANNEQFF.

This clone showed up just a few times. The chain has TRBV5-4 and TRBJ2-1, with D tentatively TRBD2 (6 bases). The CDR3 has 15 residues. Germline V gene sequence: CDR1 SGHNT, CDR2 YYREEE (reference sequence). V was clipped by 1 base and J by 3 bases, with 11 bases between them. The CDR3: CASSLYGGSYNEQFF. The CDR3 DNA follows: TGTGCCAGCAGCTTGTACGGGGGAAGCTACAATGAGCAGTTCTTC.

V is TRBV7-9 and J is TRBJ2-1; 8 bases match TRBD2. From germline, CDR1 is SEHNR and CDR2 FQNEAQ (reference sequence). The length of the CDR3 is 11 residues. With V trimmed by 11 bases and J by 6 bases, 3 bases remained unmatched. The CDR3 DNA is TGTGCCCCCGGGGGGGGCAATGAGCAGTTCTTC. Translating gives CAPGGGNEQFF. Drawing the rest from reference TRBV7-9 and TRBJ2-1, the complete variable domain is DTGVSQNPRHKITKRGQNVTFRCDPISEHNRLYWYRQTLGQGPEFLTYFQNEAQLEKSRLLSDRFSAERPKGSFSTLEIQRTEQGDSAMYLCAPGGGNEQFFGPGTRLTVL.

This clone has just a few counts. The chain joins TRBV29-1 to TRBJ1-2, with unresolved D. This CDR3 region has 13 residues. V was shortened by 5 bases and J by 7 bases, with 17 bases between the two germline ends. The germline CDR1 and CDR2 sequences are SQVTM and ANQGSEA. The CDR3 DNA is TGCAGCGTTCGAATTACGGCGGGATCTGGCTACACCTTC. This translates into CSVRITAGSGYTF.

This sequence joins TRBV14 and TRBJ2-1; D uncertain. CDR3 length: 13 residues. Per germline, CDR1 SGHDN and CDR2 FVKESK. Trimming removed 4 bases at V and 9 bases at J, with 13 bases between. The CDR3: CASSRDLPIEQFF. As DNA, the CDR3 is TGTGCCAGCAGCCGCGACTTGCCGATTGAGCAGTTCTTC.

The V and J genes are TRBV10-3 and TRBJ2-7; 10 bases align to TRBD1. The CDR3 has 13 amino acids. Per germline, CDR1 ENHRY and CDR2 SYGVKD. V lost 10 bases and J lost 5; bases outside the gene matches: 8. CDR3 DNA sequence: TGTGCCACCGAGACAGGGGGCAGGAACGAGCAGTACTTC. This gives the protein CATETGGRNEQYF.

The genes are TRBV13 and TRBJ2-3; no reliable D call. The CDR3 runs 13 residues. Trimming pared 1 base from V and 2 bases from J, leaving 4 bases between. CDR1 PRHDT and CDR2 FYEKMQ come from the germline V gene (reference sequence). This CDR3 reads CASSLVSTDTQYF. CDR3 nucleotides: TGTGCCAGCAGCTTAGTCTCCACAGATACGCAGTATTTT. The variable domain in full, with the rest retrieved from reference TRBV13 and TRBJ2-3, is AAGVIQSPRHLIKEKRETATLKCYPIPRHDTVYWYQQGPGQDPQFLISFYEKMQSDKGSIPDRFSAQQFSDYHSELNMSSLELGDSALYFCASSLVSTDTQYFGPGTRLTVL.

This clone was seen just once. The chain links TRBV6-5 to TRBJ2-1; possible D gene TRBD1, 8 bases. Germline V gene sequence: CDR1 MNHEY, CDR2 SVGAGI. The ends were cut back, 6 bases at V and 5 bases at J, with 17 bases in the middle. CDR3 length equals 15 residues. The DNA for the CDR3 is TGTGCCAGCAGAAAAGGACAGGGAGGGAACAATGAGCAGTTCTTC. Amino acid sequence: CASRKGQGGNNEQFF.

This clone has more than one count but fewer than ten. J is TRBJ2-2 and V is TRBV30, with 7 positions matching TRBD1. Germline lookup yields CDR1 GTSNPN and CDR2 SVGIG (reference sequence). The CDR3 has 14 residues. V was pared by 3 bases and J by 3 bases, with 4 bases of the junction left unmatched. This CDR3 reads CAWRWDRYTGELFF. The CDR3 coding sequence is TGTGCCTGGAGGTGGGACAGATACACCGGGGAGCTGTTTTTT. The whole variable domain, remainder taken from reference TRBV30 and TRBJ2-2, is SQTIHQWPATLVQPVGSPLSLECTVEGTSNPNLYWYRQAAGRGLQLLFYSVGIGQISSEVPQNLSASRPQDRQFILSSKKLLLSDSGFYLCAWRWDRYTGELFFGEGSRLTVL.